These T cell receptor beta chains were read from a single sample in a study of beta chain features in type 1 diabetes. TCRdb's copy holds only in-frame clones and misses some; the assay was immunoSEQ multiplex PCR. The sample has about 240,000 clones; approximately 15% are singletons. Source material: naive CD4+ T cells from blood. The receptors shown here come from a man aged 30-40 years with type 1 diabetes. The CDR3 runs from the conserved cysteine through the conserved F or W. A D gene is named only where the DNA matches it firmly. Some rows mark clone size as missing; the rest say once, few, many or name a class of expanded clone.

J gene: TRBJ2-2
clone size: NA
D gene: TRBD2
V gene: TRBV19
CDR3 protein: CASSIWSGKPGELFF
CDR3 DNA: TGTGCCAGTAGTATCTGGAGCGGGAAACCCGGGGAGCTGTTTTTT

J gene: TRBJ2-1
clone size: NA
D gene: TRBD2
V gene: TRBV18
CDR3 protein: CASSKNSGGPYNEQFF
CDR3 DNA: TGTGCCAGCTCAAAAAATAGCGGGGGGCCCTACAATGAGCAGTTCTTC

J gene: TRBJ1-2
clone size: NA
D gene: TRBD1
V gene: TRBV5-1
CDR3 protein: CASSISGQGGYGYTF
CDR3 DNA: TGCGCCAGCAGCATATCTGGACAGGGCGGCTATGGCTACACCTTC

J gene: TRBJ2-5
clone size: few
D gene: TRBD2
V gene: TRBV25-1
CDR3 protein: CASSDSMREGRETQYF
CDR3 DNA: TGTGCCAGCAGTGATTCTATGCGGGAGGGCCGTGAGACCCAGTACTTC

J gene: TRBJ2-1
clone size: NA
D gene: NA
V gene: TRBV11-2
CDR3 protein: CASSLGGQLHNEQFF
CDR3 DNA: TGTGCCAGCAGCTTAGGGGGGCAACTTCACAATGAGCAGTTCTTC

J gene: TRBJ1-2
clone size: NA
D gene: NA
V gene: TRBV7-9
CDR3 protein: CASSLVTGTNYGYTF
CDR3 DNA: TGTGCCAGCAGCTTAGTCACAGGGACTAACTATGGCTACACCTTC

J gene: TRBJ1-2
clone size: NA
D gene: NA
V gene: TRBV27
CDR3 protein: CASSLTGKANYGYTF
CDR3 DNA: TGTGCCAGCAGTTTGACAGGAAAGGCTAACTATGGCTACACCTTC

J gene: TRBJ1-2
clone size: few
D gene: NA
V gene: TRBV6-1
CDR3 protein: CASSGGQGYTF
CDR3 DNA: TGTGCCAGCAGTGGGGGGCAAGGCTACACCTTC

J gene: TRBJ2-7
clone size: NA
D gene: NA
V gene: TRBV29-1
CDR3 protein: CSVEGQGSHEQYF
CDR3 DNA: TGCAGCGTTGAAGGTCAGGGATCCCACGAGCAGTACTTC

J gene: TRBJ1-1
clone size: NA
D gene: TRBD1
V gene: TRBV4-1
CDR3 protein: CASSQGQGGNTEAFF
CDR3 DNA: TGCGCCAGCAGCCAGGGACAGGGGGGGAACACTGAAGCTTTCTTT

J gene: TRBJ1-2
clone size: few
D gene: NA
V gene: TRBV29-1
CDR3 protein: CSVEAPEVYGYTF
CDR3 DNA: TGCAGCGTTGAGGCCCCCGAGGTCTATGGCTACACCTTC

J gene: TRBJ2-6
clone size: NA
D gene: NA
V gene: TRBV7-9
CDR3 protein: CASSLGAGNSGANVLTF
CDR3 DNA: TGTGCCAGCAGCTTAGGAGCCGGGAACTCTGGGGCCAACGTCCTGACTTTC

J gene: TRBJ2-7
clone size: few
D gene: NA
V gene: TRBV11-2
CDR3 protein: CASSLGVVFSYEQYF
CDR3 DNA: TGTGCCAGCAGCTTAGGAGTTGTTTTCTCCTACGAGCAGTACTTC

J gene: TRBJ1-5
clone size: NA
D gene: NA
V gene: TRBV19
CDR3 protein: CASSGGGGSNQPQHF
CDR3 DNA: TGTGCCAGTAGTGGCGGGGGTGGTAGCAATCAGCCCCAGCATTTT

J gene: TRBJ2-7
clone size: NA
D gene: TRBD2
V gene: TRBV7-9
CDR3 protein: CASSLAGGTGEQYF
CDR3 DNA: TGTGCCAGCAGCTTAGCCGGGGGGACGGGGGAGCAGTACTTC

J gene: TRBJ2-7
clone size: NA
D gene: TRBD1
V gene: TRBV25-1
CDR3 protein: CASSARRTGPYEQYF
CDR3 DNA: TGTGCCAGCAGTGCCCGTAGGACAGGGCCCTACGAGCAGTACTTC

J gene: TRBJ2-7
clone size: NA
D gene: TRBD1
V gene: TRBV9
CDR3 protein: CASSEGTGRGEQYF
CDR3 DNA: TGTGCCAGCAGCGAGGGGACAGGTCGCGGCGAGCAGTACTTC

J gene: TRBJ1-2
clone size: NA
D gene: TRBD1
V gene: TRBV2
CDR3 protein: CASSYRGVDYGYTF
CDR3 DNA: TGTGCCAGCAGTTACAGGGGTGTTGACTATGGCTACACCTTC

J gene: TRBJ2-3
clone size: few
D gene: TRBD2
V gene: TRBV5-1
CDR3 protein: CATSPGAGGEDTQYF
CDR3 DNA: TGCGCTACCAGCCCGGGGGCGGGAGGAGAGGATACGCAGTATTTT

J gene: TRBJ1-1
clone size: NA
D gene: NA
V gene: TRBV10-3
CDR3 protein: CAITRTGNTEAFF
CDR3 DNA: TGTGCCATTACCCGGACTGGGAACACTGAAGCTTTCTTT